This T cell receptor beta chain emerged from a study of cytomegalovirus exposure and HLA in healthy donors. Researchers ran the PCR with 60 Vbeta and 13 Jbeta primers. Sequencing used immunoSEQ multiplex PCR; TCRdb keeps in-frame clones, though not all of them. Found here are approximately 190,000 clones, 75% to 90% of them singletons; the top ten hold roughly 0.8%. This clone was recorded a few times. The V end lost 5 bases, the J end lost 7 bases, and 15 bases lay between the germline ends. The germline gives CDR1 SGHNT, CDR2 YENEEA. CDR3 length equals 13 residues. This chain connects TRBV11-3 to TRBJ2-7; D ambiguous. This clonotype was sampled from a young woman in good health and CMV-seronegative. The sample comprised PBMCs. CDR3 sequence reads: CASSTPDAVEQYF. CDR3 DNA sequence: TGTGCCAGCAGCACCCCCGACGCGGTGGAGCAGTACTTC.